This TCR beta chain was sequenced in a study of blood T cell repertoires in COVID-19 (dated by TCRdb to 2020 to 2021). At the level of the whole study: Collaborator samples came from the United States, Italy and Spain and covered acute and convalescent phases of COVID-19. The material from the prospective study consisted of cDNA or gDNA derived from T cells, B-cell-depleted T cells, or PBMCs. The dataset comprised deeply sampled blood TCRbeta repertoires from subjects exposed to, actively infected with, or recovered from COVID-19. The repertoires were released in a freely available public database meant as a resource for research on the immune response to SARS-CoV-2. Samples came from the ongoing ImmuneRACE study (first 160 participants) plus 1,254 subjects from 6 global collaborators. Sample metadata almost always included a de-identified subject ID, COVID-19 status, age in years and sex. Where HLA class I and class II types were available, the types were taken from metadata supplied by the sample provider, not from assay-based typing.

V is pared back by 11 bases and J by 3 bases, with 16 bases lying between the germline termini. The germline V gene (reference sequence) specifies LNHDA as CDR1 and SQIVND as CDR2. The CDR3 starts with the cysteine, ends with the phenylalanine, and has 13 residues. Only the CDR3 DNA is retained, 39 bases long and in frame from the first base. TCRbeta CDR3 regions were amplified from genomic DNA by means of the immunoSEQ Assay, a bias-controlled multiplex PCR. The original methods were these. The number of nucleated cells in each sample was estimated from the amplification of reference gene primers within the assay. To quantify the absolute abundance of each unique TCRbeta CDR3 rearrangement, sequence reads were collapsed and filtered. For each sample, productive Simpson clonality was calculated as the square root of Simpson's diversity index across productive rearrangements. TCRdb limited this immuneACCESS table to in-frame rearrangements with V and J called. A share of clones is missing; checked studies link under half to unresolved V genes, and the rest is unexplained. D and trimming come from the DNA, and the V and J calls and clone size come from that table. This sample lists 90,000 to 130,000 clones; approximately 68% were detected once. The ten most abundant clones make up over 6% of the sample.

Each collaborating institution followed its own protocols to collect whole blood in K2EDTA tubes. For TCRbeta analysis, collaborators shipped samples in one of three forms: frozen whole blood, isolated PBMCs, or DNA extracted from either of those sample types. Points on this clone: The antigen it binds to is not known. Base qualities are not at hand, and no much larger clone is one base apart.

What the research found in general, with its limitations: The quantity of clinical and demographic metadata differed by source and by participant and was supplied without curation.

The chain employs TRBV19 and TRBJ1-2; a tentative D call is TRBD1 (5 bases match). This clonotype was obtained from a woman aged 55-75 years with acute or convalescent COVID-19. Sequencing was performed on peripheral blood. The CDR3 corresponds to CASTGGGDYGYTF. The DNA reads as follows: TGTGCCTCAACCGGGGGAGGAGACTATGGCTACACCTTC.